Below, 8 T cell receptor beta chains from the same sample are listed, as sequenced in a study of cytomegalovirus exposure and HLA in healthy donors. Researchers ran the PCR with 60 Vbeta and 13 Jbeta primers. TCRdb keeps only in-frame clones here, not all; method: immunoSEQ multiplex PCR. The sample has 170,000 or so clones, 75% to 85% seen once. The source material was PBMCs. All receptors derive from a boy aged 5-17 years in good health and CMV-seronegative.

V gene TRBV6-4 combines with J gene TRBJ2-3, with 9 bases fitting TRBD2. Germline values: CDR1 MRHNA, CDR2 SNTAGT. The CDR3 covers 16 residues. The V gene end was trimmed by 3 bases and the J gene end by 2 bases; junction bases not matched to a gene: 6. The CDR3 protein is CASSESAGGYTDTQYF. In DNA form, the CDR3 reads TGTGCCAGCAGTGAGTCAGCGGGGGGATACACAGATACGCAGTATTTT.

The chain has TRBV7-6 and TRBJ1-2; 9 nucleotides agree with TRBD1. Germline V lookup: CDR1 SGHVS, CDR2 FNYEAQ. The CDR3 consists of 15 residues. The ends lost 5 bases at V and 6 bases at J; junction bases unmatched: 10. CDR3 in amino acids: CASSSRTGASDGYTF. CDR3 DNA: TGTGCCAGCAGCAGTCGGACAGGGGCGAGCGATGGCTACACCTTC.

The CDR3 loop reads CASSQVWQGESYTF. CDR3 bases: TGTGCCAGCAGCCAAGTCTGGCAGGGGGAGAGCTACACCTTC. The chain carries TRBV4-2 and TRBJ1-2; TRBD1 matches 7 bases. With 1 base clipped from V and 9 bases from J, the junction kept 8 bases outside the gene matches. Germline values: CDR1 LGHNA, CDR2 YNFKEQ. The CDR3 is 14 residues long.

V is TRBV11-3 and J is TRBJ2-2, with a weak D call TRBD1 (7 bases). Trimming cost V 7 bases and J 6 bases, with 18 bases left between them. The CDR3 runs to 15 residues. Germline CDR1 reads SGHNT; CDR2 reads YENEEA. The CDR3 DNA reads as TGTGCCAGCACCGGACGCCCAGGGGGGCCCGGGGAGCTGTTTTTT. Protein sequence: CASTGRPGGPGELFF.

Here the CDR3 reads CASSGTTGPNSPLHF. CDR3 bases: TGTGCCAGCAGCGGTACGACAGGGCCCAATTCACCCCTCCACTTT. V is TRBV11-2 and J is TRBJ1-6; 7 bases map to TRBD1. CDR1 is SGHAT, CDR2 FQNNGV, per germline. The CDR3 is 15 amino acids. Trimming took 5 bases from V and 7 from J; bases not matched to a gene: 8.

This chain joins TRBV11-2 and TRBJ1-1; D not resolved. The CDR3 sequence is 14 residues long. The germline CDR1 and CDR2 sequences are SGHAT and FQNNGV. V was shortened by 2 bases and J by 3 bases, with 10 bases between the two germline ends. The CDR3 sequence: CASSLRSRHTEAFF. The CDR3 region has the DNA TGTGCCAGCAGCTTACGTTCGAGGCACACTGAAGCTTTCTTT.

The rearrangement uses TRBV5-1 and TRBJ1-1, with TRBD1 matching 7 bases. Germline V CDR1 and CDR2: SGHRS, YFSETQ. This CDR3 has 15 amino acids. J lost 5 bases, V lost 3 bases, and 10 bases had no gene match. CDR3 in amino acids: CASSSQPTGDTEAFF. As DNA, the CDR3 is TGCGCCAGCAGCTCCCAGCCCACAGGGGATACTGAAGCTTTCTTT.

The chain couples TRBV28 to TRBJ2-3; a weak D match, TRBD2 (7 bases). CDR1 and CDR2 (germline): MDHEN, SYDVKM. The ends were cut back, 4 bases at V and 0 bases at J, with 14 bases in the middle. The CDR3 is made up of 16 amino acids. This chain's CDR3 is CASSSHGGGSTDTQYF. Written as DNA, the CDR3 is TGTGCCAGCAGTTCCCATGGGGGGGGCAGCACAGATACGCAGTATTTT.